These 25 T cell receptor beta chains were sequenced from one sample in a study of T cell responses to AZD1222 COVID-19 vaccine. TCRdb keeps only in-frame clones here, not all; method: immunoSEQ multiplex PCR. Of about 87,000 clones in the sample, around 87% are singletons; the top ten hold less than 3.5%. The sequencing here drew on peripheral blood, taken on day 0 of AZD1222 vaccination. The receptors shown here come from an adult in good health.

The chain couples TRBV7-9 to TRBJ2-2, with unresolved D. V lost 5 bases and J 6 bases, leaving 13 bases between the germline ends. The CDR3 loop spans 14 amino acids. Germline assignment: CDR1 SEHNR and CDR2 FQNEAQ (reference sequence). In nucleotides, the CDR3 is TGTGCCAGCAGCCCCCACATAGAGGCCGGGGAGCTGTTTTTT. Translation gives CASSPHIEAGELFF.

The V call is TRBV6-5, the J call TRBJ1-1; 10 nucleotides agree with TRBD1. The trim removed 5 bases at V and 5 bases at J, leaving 2 bases unmatched. CDR1 is MNHEY, CDR2 SVGAGI, per germline. The CDR3 extends over 13 amino acids. The CDR3 DNA reads TGTGCCAGCAGTAGGGGACAGGGGACTGAAGCTTTCTTT. Translation gives CASSRGQGTEAFF.

This chain links TRBV19 with TRBJ1-4; 7 bases match TRBD1. Germline V gene lookup returns CDR1 LNHDA and CDR2 SQIVND (reference sequence). The CDR3 covers 15 residues. The J segment lost 3 bases and the V segment lost 4 bases, leaving 5 bases of the junction unmatched. Written as DNA, the CDR3 is TGTGCCAGTAGTACAGGGACAGCTTCTAATGAAAAACTGTTTTTT. Translated, it gives CASSTGTASNEKLFF.

This chain joins TRBV21-1 and TRBJ1-6; the tabulated D call, TRBD1, remains unverified against the DNA. TRBV21-1 is a listed pseudogene. The CDR3 runs 17 residues. This CDR3 is CASSKIARGPYNSPLHF. The CDR3 DNA reads TGTGCCAGCAGCAAAATCGCCAGGGGCCCCTATAATTCACCCCTCCACTTT.

This clone was observed once. The rearrangement links TRBV7-6 to TRBJ1-1; D remains unclear. The germline CDR1 and CDR2 sequences are SGHVS and FNYEAQ. Trimming removed 0 bases from V and 7 bases from J, with 9 bases in between. This CDR3 has 13 amino acids. The CDR3: CASSLAIGIEAFF. As DNA, the CDR3 is TGTGCCAGCAGCTTAGCTATAGGGATTGAAGCTTTCTTT.

This chain connects TRBV28 to TRBJ1-5, with D unresolved. Germline V gene lookup returns CDR1 MDHEN and CDR2 SYDVKM. Trimming removed 7 bases at V and 4 bases at J, with 11 bases between. The CDR3 totals 13 residues. The CDR3 region has the DNA TGTGCCAGCACCGAGACGGGGAATCAGCCCCAGCATTTT. As protein: CASTETGNQPQHF.

V usage is TRBV5-6 and J usage is TRBJ2-7; D might be TRBD2 (7 bases). The CDR3 loop spans 15 amino acids. Germline CDR1 SGHDT, CDR2 YYEEEE. Trimming removed 0 bases from V and 6 bases from J, with 16 bases in between. CDR3 in amino acids: CASSLEGGRAPEQYF. The CDR3 DNA is TGTGCCAGCAGCTTGGAGGGGGGGAGGGCCCCCGAGCAGTACTTC.

CDR3 DNA: TGTGCCAGCGCCCGGGACAGGGCTTCCGAGCAGTACTTC. This codes for CASARDRASEQYF. The J gene is TRBJ2-7, the V gene TRBV18, with 9 bases that match TRBD1. The CDR3 contains 13 residues. CDR1 and CDR2 (germline): KGHSH, LQKENI. J gave up 6 bases and V 8 bases, and 8 bases lay outside the gene matches.

The V call is TRBV27, the J call TRBJ2-1; no definite D call. V was pared by 7 bases and J by 3 bases, with 4 bases between. Germline loops: CDR1 MNHEY, CDR2 SMNVEV (reference sequence). CDR3 length: 11 residues. CDR3 nucleotides: TGTGCCAGCAAACTCTACAATGAGCAGTTCTTC. Translated, it gives CASKLYNEQFF.

The chain employs TRBV30 and TRBJ1-6, with D uncertain. Germline CDR1 is GTSNPN and CDR2 is SVGIG (reference sequence). The CDR3 spans 16 residues. With 2 bases removed from V and 0 bases from J, the gap between germline ends came to 11 bases. CDR3 residues: CAWSSGRSSYNSPLHF. The CDR3 bases are TGTGCCTGGAGTAGCGGAAGGAGCTCCTATAATTCACCCCTCCACTTT.

The chain recombines TRBV6-6 with TRBJ1-2; TRBD1 aligns across 10 bases. The CDR3 extends over 16 amino acids. Germline loops: CDR1 MNHNY, CDR2 SVGAGI (reference sequence). V lost 5 bases, J lost 2 bases, and 8 bases stayed unmatched. CDR3 in amino acids: CASSRDRQGANYGYTF. CDR3 coding DNA: TGTGCCAGCAGTAGGGATCGACAGGGGGCAAACTATGGCTACACCTTC.

The chain joins TRBV5-1 to TRBJ2-1; no clear D gene. Germline CDR1 and CDR2: SGHRS and YFSETQ. The V gene lost 2 bases and the J gene lost 9 bases, with 9 bases spanning the gap. The CDR3 contains 12 residues. For the CDR3, the DNA is TGCGCCAGCAGCTTCCCGGGCCCTGAGCAGTTCTTC. Its protein is CASSFPGPEQFF.

The chain is built from TRBV5-4 and TRBJ2-5; 8 bases line up with TRBD1. CDR3 length equals 14 residues. V lost 4 bases and J lost 2; bases outside the gene matches: 4. Germline lookup yields CDR1 SGHNT and CDR2 YYREEE (reference sequence). The CDR3 reads CASSGDRRQETQYF. The DNA for the CDR3 is TGTGCCAGCAGCGGGGACAGGAGACAAGAGACCCAGTACTTC. Using reference TRBV5-4 and TRBJ2-5 for the parts outside the CDR3, the full variable domain is ETGVTQSPTHLIKTRGQQVTLRCSSQSGHNTVSWYQQALGQGPQFIFQYYREEENGRGNFPPRFSGLQFPNYSSELNVNALELDDSALYLCASSGDRRQETQYFGPGTRLLVL.

The CDR3, as DNA: TGCGCCAGCAGCCAAGAGACAGGGGGCCACGAGCAGTACTTC. This gives the protein CASSQETGGHEQYF. V gene TRBV4-3 combines with J gene TRBJ2-7; 10 nucleotides match TRBD1. The CDR3 has 14 residues. Trimming took 0 bases from V and 5 from J; bases not matched to a gene: 1. CDR1 is LGHNA, CDR2 YSLEER, per germline.

To note about this clone: Other nucleotide sequences from this sample produce the same CDR3. The V call is TRBV6-4, the J call TRBJ2-3; TRBD2 matches at 7 bases. The CDR3 spans 15 residues. Germline V lookup: CDR1 MRHNA, CDR2 SNTAGT. V shed 0 bases, J shed 3 bases, and the junction held 3 bases outside the gene matches. The CDR3 loop is CASSDSAGSTDTQYF. The CDR3 DNA reads TGTGCCAGCAGTGACTCAGCGGGATCGACAGATACGCAGTATTTT.

The V and J genes are TRBV25-1 and TRBJ1-5; 11 nucleotides match TRBD1. The CDR3 contains 16 residues. Germline V gives CDR1 MGHDK, CDR2 SYGVNS. V lost 6 bases, J lost 0 bases, and 4 bases stayed unmatched. The CDR3 region has the DNA TGTGCCAGCAGCTCGGGACAGGGGGGTAGCAATCAGCCCCAGCATTTT. Translating it yields CASSSGQGGSNQPQHF.

The rearrangement joins TRBV11-2 to TRBJ1-4; perhaps TRBD1 as D (6 bases). The V and J ends lost 8 bases and 16 bases respectively, with 23 bases between them. The CDR3 covers 13 residues. CDR1 and CDR2 (germline): SGHAT, FQNNGV. In DNA, the CDR3 is TGTGCCAGCCGGCATTTGGGGGCCGCGGAAAAGTTTTTT. It translates to CASRHLGAAEKFF. The full variable domain, rest sourced from reference TRBV11-2 and TRBJ1-4, is EAGVAQSPRYKIIEKRQSVAFWCNPISGHATLYWYQQILGQGPKLLIQFQNNGVVDDSQLPKDRFSAERLKGVDSTLKIQPAKLEDSAVYLCASRHLGAAEKFFGSGTQLSVL.

This chain links TRBV7-9 with TRBJ1-2; TRBD1 agrees at 9 bases. CDR1 SEHNR and CDR2 FQNEAQ come from the germline V gene (reference sequence). J lost 2 bases, V lost 0 bases, and 10 bases had no gene match. This CDR3 has 18 residues. CDR3: CASSLAKTGGWGNYGYTF. DNA for the CDR3: TGTGCCAGCAGCTTAGCCAAGACAGGGGGTTGGGGAAACTATGGCTACACCTTC. Complete variable domain (other parts from reference TRBV7-9 and TRBJ1-2): DTGVSQNPRHKITKRGQNVTFRCDPISEHNRLYWYRQTLGQGPEFLTYFQNEAQLEKSRLLSDRFSAERPKGSFSTLEIQRTEQGDSAMYLCASSLAKTGGWGNYGYTFGSGTRLTVV.

J is TRBJ2-1 and V is TRBV5-8; 8 nucleotides agree with TRBD2. This CDR3 has 16 residues. Unmatched junction bases numbered 10, after V lost 1 base and J lost 7 bases. Germline CDR1 SGHTS, CDR2 YDEGEE. The CDR3 DNA reads TGTGCCAGCAGCTTGACGTTACTAGCGGAGGGGAATGAGCAGTTCTTC. Encoded protein: CASSLTLLAEGNEQFF.

CDR3 nucleotide sequence: TGTGCCAGCAGCTTACCCACAGGGAAAAACACCGGGGAGCTGTTTTTT. Its protein product is CASSLPTGKNTGELFF. The genes are TRBV7-3 and TRBJ2-2; tentative D call: TRBD1 (6 bases). Germline lookup yields CDR1 SGHTA and CDR2 FQGTGA. V was pared by 2 bases and J by 2 bases, with 12 bases between. The CDR3 has 16 residues. The whole variable domain, filled in from reference TRBV7-3 and TRBJ2-2, reads GAGVSQTPSNKVTEKGKYVELRCDPISGHTALYWYRQSLGQGPEFLIYFQGTGAADDSGLPNDRFFAVRPEGSVSTLKIQRTERGDSAVYLCASSLPTGKNTGELFFGEGSRLTVL.

The V gene is TRBV3-1 (or the pseudogene TRBV3-2), the J gene TRBJ1-3, with D maybe TRBD1 (6 bases). The CDR3 runs 11 residues. Trimming removed 4 bases from V and 13 bases from J, with 11 bases in between. Germline assignment: CDR1 LGHDT and CDR2 YNNKEL (reference sequence). The CDR3 protein is CASSRDTAIYF. CDR3 sequence (DNA): TGTGCCAGCAGCCGGGACACAGCAATATATTTT.

The sample holds a few counts of this clone. V and J are TRBV5-1 and TRBJ2-2, with TRBD1 identical over 7 bases. The CDR3 runs 14 residues. CDR1 SGHRS and CDR2 YFSETQ come from the germline V gene. J was trimmed by 3 bases and V by 2 bases; bases with no gene match: 1. In nucleotides, the CDR3 is TGCGCCAGCAGCTTTACAGGGGACACCGGGGAGCTGTTTTTT. Translated, it gives CASSFTGDTGELFF.

This chain links TRBV19 with TRBJ1-2; D may be TRBD1 (5 bases). Germline CDR1 LNHDA, CDR2 SQIVND (reference sequence). V was cut by 3 bases and J by 8 bases, with 13 bases left in between. CDR3 size: 13 residues. The CDR3 reads CASSIGREGGYTF. CDR3 coding DNA: TGTGCCAGTAGTATCGGCAGGGAGGGCGGCTACACCTTC.

The V and J genes are TRBV7-9 and TRBJ1-1; 7 bases line up with TRBD1. CDR3 length: 15 amino acids. The germline V gene has CDR1 SEHNR and CDR2 FQNEAQ (reference sequence). Trimming took 2 bases from V and 4 from J; bases not matched to a gene: 7. The CDR3, as DNA: TGTGCCAGCAGCTTATATCATCAGGGGGGCACTGAAGCTTTCTTT. Translation: CASSLYHQGGTEAFF. The variable domain in full, with the rest retrieved from reference TRBV7-9 and TRBJ1-1, is DTGVSQNPRHKITKRGQNVTFRCDPISEHNRLYWYRQTLGQGPEFLTYFQNEAQLEKSRLLSDRFSAERPKGSFSTLEIQRTEQGDSAMYLCASSLYHQGGTEAFFGQGTRLTVV.

The chain has TRBV7-6 and TRBJ2-2; 12 nucleotides agree with TRBD1. J lost 7 bases, V lost 5 bases, and 11 bases had no gene match. CDR1 SGHVS and CDR2 FNYEAQ come from the germline V gene. This CDR3 is 17 amino acids long. CDR3 protein: CASSPRTGTGGIGELFF. The CDR3 DNA reads TGTGCCAGCAGCCCCAGGACGGGGACAGGGGGCATCGGGGAGCTGTTTTTT.